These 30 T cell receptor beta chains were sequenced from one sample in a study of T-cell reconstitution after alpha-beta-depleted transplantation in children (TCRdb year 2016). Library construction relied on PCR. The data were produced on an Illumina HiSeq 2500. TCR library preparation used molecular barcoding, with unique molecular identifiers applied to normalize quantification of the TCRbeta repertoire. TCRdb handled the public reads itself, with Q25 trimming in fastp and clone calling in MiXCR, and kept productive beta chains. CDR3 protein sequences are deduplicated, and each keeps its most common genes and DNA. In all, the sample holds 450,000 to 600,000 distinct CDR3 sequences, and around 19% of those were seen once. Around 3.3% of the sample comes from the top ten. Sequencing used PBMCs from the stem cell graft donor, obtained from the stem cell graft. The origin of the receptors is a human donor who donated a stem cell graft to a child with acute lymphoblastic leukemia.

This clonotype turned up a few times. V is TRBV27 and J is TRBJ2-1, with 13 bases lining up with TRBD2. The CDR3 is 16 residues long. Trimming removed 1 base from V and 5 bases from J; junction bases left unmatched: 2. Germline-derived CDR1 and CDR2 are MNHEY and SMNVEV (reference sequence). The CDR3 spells CASSLYGLAGDNEQFF. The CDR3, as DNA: TGTGCCAGCAGTTTATACGGACTAGCGGGGGACAATGAGCAGTTCTTC.

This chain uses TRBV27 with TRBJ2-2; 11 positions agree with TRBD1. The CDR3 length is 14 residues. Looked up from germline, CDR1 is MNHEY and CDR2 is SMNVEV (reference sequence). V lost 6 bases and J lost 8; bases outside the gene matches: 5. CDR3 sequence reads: CASRDRGRFGELFF. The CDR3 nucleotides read TGTGCCAGCAGGGACAGGGGGCGATTTGGGGAGCTGTTTTTT.

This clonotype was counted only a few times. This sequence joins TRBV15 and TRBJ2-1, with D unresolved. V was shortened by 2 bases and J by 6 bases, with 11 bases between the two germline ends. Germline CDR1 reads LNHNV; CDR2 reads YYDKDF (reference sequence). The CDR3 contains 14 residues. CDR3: CATSRPRPINEQFF. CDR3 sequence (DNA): TGTGCCACCAGCAGACCAAGACCTATCAATGAGCAGTTCTTC.

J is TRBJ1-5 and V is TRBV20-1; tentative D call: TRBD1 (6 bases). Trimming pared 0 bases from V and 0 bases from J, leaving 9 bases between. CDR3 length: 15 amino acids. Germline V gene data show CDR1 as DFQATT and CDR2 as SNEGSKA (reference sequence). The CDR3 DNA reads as TGCAGTGCTAGAGATTGGACAGTTAGCAATCAGCCCCAGCATTTT. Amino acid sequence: CSARDWTVSNQPQHF.

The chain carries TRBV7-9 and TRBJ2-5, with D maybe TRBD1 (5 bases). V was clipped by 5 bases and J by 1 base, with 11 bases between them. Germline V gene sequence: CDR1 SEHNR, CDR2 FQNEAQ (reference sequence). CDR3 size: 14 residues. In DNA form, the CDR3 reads TGTGCCAGCAGCCCGCGACAGTTCCAAGAGACCCAGTACTTC. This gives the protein CASSPRQFQETQYF.

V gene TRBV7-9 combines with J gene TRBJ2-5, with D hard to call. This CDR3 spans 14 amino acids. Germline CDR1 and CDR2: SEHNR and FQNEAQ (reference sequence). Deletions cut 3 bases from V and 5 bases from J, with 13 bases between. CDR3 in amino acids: CASSFGTTDETQYF. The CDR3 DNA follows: TGTGCCAGCAGCTTTGGCACCACGGATGAGACCCAGTACTTC.

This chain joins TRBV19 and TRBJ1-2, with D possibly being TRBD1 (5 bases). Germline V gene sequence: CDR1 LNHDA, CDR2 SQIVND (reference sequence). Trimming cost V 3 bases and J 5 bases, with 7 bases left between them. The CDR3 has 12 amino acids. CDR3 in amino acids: CASSIQGYGYTF. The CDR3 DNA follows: TGTGCCAGTAGTATCCAGGGATATGGCTACACCTTC.

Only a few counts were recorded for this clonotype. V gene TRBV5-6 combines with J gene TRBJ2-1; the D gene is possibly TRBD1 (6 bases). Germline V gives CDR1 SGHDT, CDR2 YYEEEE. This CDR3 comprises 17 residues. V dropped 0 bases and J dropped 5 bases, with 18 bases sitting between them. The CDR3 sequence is CASSLAPSRDTNNEQFF. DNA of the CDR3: TGTGCCAGCAGCTTGGCCCCTTCCCGGGACACAAACAATGAGCAGTTCTTC.

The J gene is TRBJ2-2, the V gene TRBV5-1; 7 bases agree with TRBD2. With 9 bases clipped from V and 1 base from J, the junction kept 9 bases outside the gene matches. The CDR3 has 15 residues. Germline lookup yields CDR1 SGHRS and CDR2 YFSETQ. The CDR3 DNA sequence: TGCGCCACCACTCGGTCGGGAGGGAACACCGGGGAGCTGTTTTTT. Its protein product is CATTRSGGNTGELFF. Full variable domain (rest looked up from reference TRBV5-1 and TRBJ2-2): KAGVTQTPRYLIKTRGQQVTLSCSPISGHRSVSWYQQTPGQGLQFLFEYFSETQRNKGNFPGRFSGRQFSNSRSEMNVSTLELGDSALYLCATTRSGGNTGELFFGEGSRLTVL.

In DNA, the CDR3 is TGTGCCAGCAGCCTTAGGTTTCGGGACCCAAGCACAGATACGCAGTATTTT. Amino acids: CASSLRFRDPSTDTQYF. This chain joins TRBV9 and TRBJ2-3; D may be TRBD1 or TRBD2 (5 bases each). The CDR3 has 17 amino acids. Trimming left V 4 bases short and J 0 bases short, with 18 bases between. Germline assignment: CDR1 SGDLS and CDR2 YYNGEE.

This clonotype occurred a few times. The DNA of the CDR3 is TGTGCCACCAGCAGCTTGTCCCATGAGCAGTTCTTC. It encodes CATSSLSHEQFF. The chain combines TRBV15 with TRBJ2-1; D is uncertain. The CDR3 is 12 amino acids. Trimming left V 3 bases short and J 8 bases short, with 8 bases between. Germline lookup yields CDR1 LNHNV and CDR2 YYDKDF (reference sequence).

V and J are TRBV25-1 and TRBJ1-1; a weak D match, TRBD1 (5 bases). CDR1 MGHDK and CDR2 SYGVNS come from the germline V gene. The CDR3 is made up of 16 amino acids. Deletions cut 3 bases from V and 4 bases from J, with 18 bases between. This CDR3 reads CASSDLSRAGGTEAFF. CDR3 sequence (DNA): TGTGCCAGCAGTGACTTATCACGGGCGGGGGGCACTGAAGCTTTCTTT.

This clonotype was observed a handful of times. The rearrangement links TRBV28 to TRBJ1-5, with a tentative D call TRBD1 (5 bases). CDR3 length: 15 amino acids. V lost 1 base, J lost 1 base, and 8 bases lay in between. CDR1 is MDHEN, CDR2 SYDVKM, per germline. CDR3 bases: TGTGCCAGCAGTTTATCAGGACACAGCAATCAGCCCCAGCATTTT. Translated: CASSLSGHSNQPQHF.

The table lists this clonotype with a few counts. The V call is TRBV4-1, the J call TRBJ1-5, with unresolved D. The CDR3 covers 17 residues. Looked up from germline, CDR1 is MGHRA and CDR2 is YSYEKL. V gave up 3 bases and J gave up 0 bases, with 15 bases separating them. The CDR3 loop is CASSQDGRHLSNQPQHF. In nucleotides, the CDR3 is TGCGCCAGCAGCCAGGATGGGAGACACCTTAGCAATCAGCCCCAGCATTTT.

CDR3 sequence: CASSLSGVRGNQPQHF. In DNA, the CDR3 is TGTGCCAGCAGCTTGTCCGGAGTTAGGGGCAATCAGCCCCAGCATTTT. The chain employs TRBV5-5 and TRBJ1-5, with D unresolved. This CDR3 is built from 16 residues. Trimming cost V 1 base and J 2 bases, with 13 bases left between them. Germline V lookup: CDR1 SGHKS, CDR2 YYEKEE (reference sequence).

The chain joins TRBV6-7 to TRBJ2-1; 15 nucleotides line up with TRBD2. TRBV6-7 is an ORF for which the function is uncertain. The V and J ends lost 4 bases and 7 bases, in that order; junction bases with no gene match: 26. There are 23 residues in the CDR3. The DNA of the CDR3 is TGTGCCAGCAGTTTCCTCTGGAGTCCCTGGACTAGCGGGAGGGGGGATGGGCAGAATGAGCAGTTCTTC. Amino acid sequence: CASSFLWSPWTSGRGDGQNEQFF.

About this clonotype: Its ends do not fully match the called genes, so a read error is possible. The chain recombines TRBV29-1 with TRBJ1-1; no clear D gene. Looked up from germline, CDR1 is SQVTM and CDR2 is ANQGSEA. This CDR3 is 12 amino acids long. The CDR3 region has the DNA TGCAGCGTTGAAGATGGACCTGCTCGGGGAGACTTT. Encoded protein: CSVEDGPARGDF. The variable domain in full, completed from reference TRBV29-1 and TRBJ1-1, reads SAVISQKPSRDICQRGTSLTIQCQVDSQVTMMFWYRQQPGQSLTLIATANQGSEATYESGFVIDKFPISRPNLTFSTLTVSNMSPEDSSIYLCSVEDGPARGDFGQGTRLTVV.

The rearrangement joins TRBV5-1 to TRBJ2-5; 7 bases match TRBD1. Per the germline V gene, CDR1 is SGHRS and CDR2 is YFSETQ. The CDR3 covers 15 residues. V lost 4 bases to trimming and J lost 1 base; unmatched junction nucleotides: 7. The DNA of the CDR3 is TGCGCCAGCAGCCAGACGACAGGGTTCCAAGAGACCCAGTACTTC. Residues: CASSQTTGFQETQYF.

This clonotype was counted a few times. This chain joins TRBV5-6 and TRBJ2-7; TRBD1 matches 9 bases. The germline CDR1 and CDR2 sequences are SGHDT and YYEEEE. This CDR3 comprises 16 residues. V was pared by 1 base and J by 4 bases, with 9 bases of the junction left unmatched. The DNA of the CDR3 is TGTGCCAGCAGCTTGAATCAAGGGACAGGGCTATACGAGCAGTACTTC. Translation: CASSLNQGTGLYEQYF.

The CDR3 DNA reads as TGCGCCAGCAGCCCAGGACAGGGACGCACCGGGGAGCTGTTTTTT. Translation gives CASSPGQGRTGELFF. The chain carries TRBV5-1 and TRBJ2-2, with 8 bases lining up with TRBD1. The CDR3 has 15 residues. V lost 4 bases, J lost 4 bases, and 6 bases stayed unmatched. Germline assignment: CDR1 SGHRS and CDR2 YFSETQ. The variable domain in full, with the rest retrieved from reference TRBV5-1 and TRBJ2-2, is KAGVTQTPRYLIKTRGQQVTLSCSPISGHRSVSWYQQTPGQGLQFLFEYFSETQRNKGNFPGRFSGRQFSNSRSEMNVSTLELGDSALYLCASSPGQGRTGELFFGEGSRLTVL.

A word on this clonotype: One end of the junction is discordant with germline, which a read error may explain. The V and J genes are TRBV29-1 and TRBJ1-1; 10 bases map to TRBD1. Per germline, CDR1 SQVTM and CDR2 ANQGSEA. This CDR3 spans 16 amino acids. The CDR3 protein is CSVEKTGGAYDTDAFF. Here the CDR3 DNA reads TGCAGCGTAGAGAAGACAGGGGGCGCTTACGACACTGACGCTTTCTTT.

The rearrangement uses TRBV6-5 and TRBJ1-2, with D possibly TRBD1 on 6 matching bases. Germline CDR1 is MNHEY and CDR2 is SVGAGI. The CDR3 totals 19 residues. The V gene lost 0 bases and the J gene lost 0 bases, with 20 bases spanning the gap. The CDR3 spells CASSYSKAGVDTPNYGYTF. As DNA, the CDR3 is TGTGCCAGCAGTTACTCGAAGGCAGGGGTGGATACTCCTAACTATGGCTACACCTTC.

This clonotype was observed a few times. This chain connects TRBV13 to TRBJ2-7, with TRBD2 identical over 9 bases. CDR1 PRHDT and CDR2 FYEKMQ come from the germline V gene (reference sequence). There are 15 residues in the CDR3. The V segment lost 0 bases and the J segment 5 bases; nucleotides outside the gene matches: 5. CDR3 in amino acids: CASSLGLAGSDEQYF. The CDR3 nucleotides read TGTGCCAGCAGCTTAGGGCTAGCGGGAAGTGACGAGCAGTACTTC.

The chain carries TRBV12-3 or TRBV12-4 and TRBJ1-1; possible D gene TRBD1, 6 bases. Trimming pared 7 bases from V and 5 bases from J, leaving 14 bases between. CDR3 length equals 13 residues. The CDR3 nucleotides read TGTGCCAGCAAATTGACAGGAAGGACTGAAGCTTTCTTT. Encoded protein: CASKLTGRTEAFF.

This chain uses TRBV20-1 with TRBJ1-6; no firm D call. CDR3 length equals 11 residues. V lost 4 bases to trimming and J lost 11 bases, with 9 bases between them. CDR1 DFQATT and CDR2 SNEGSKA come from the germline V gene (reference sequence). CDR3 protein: CSANLGPPLHF. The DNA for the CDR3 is TGCAGTGCTAACCTCGGTCCACCCCTCCACTTT.

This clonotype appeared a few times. CDR3 nucleotide sequence: TGTGCCAGCAGCCCCCGAGAGTATCTCGAGCAGTACTTC. This sequence encodes CASSPREYLEQYF. This sequence joins TRBV27 and TRBJ2-7; no clear D. CDR1 is MNHEY, CDR2 SMNVEV, per germline (reference sequence). Trimming cost V 6 bases and J 6 bases, with 15 bases left between them. The CDR3 runs 13 residues.

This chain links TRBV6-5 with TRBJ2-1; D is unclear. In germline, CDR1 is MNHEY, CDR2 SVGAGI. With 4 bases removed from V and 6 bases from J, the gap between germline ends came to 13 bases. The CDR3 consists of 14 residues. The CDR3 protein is CASSSVLVPNEQFF. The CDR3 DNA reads TGTGCCAGCAGTTCCGTCCTAGTCCCCAATGAGCAGTTCTTC.

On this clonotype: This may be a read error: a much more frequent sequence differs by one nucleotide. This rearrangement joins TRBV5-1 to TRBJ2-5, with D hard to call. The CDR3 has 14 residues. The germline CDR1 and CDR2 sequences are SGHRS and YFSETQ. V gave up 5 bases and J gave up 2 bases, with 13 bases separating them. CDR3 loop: CASSLRTIQETQYF. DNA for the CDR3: TGCGCCAGCAGTCTACGTACGATACAAGAGACCCAGTACTTC.

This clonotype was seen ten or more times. The CDR3 spells CSVGGGPGPGELFF. CDR3 nucleotide sequence: TGCAGCGTTGGAGGGGGGCCTGGACCCGGGGAGCTGTTTTTT. The chain combines TRBV29-1 with TRBJ2-2; D might be TRBD1 or TRBD2, each matching 6 bases. CDR3 length: 14 amino acids. CDR1 and CDR2 from the germline V gene are SQVTM and ANQGSEA. Between the trimmed V and J ends, which lost 4 bases and 6 bases, there was a span of 15 bases.

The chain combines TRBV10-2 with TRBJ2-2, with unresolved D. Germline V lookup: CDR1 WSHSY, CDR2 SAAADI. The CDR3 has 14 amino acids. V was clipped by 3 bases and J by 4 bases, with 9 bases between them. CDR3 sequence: CASSDGPTTGELFF. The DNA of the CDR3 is TGCGCCAGCAGTGACGGACCGACCACCGGGGAGCTGTTTTTT.